The T cell receptor beta chain under discussion was sequenced for a study of CD8+ T cells in alopecia areata. The researchers isolated CD4+ and CD8+ T cells from PBMCs by sorting. Sequencing used cDNA as its template, made by extracting RNA and reverse transcribing it. Only in-frame clones appear in the TCRdb table, and some are missing; sequencing was by immunoSEQ multiplex PCR. The table includes about 64,000 clones, roughly two fifths detected once. General study findings and limits: Relative to normal scalp, lesional scalp, especially alopecia totalis/universalis, showed higher clonality. There were also resident alphabeta T cells of normal skin sequenced in scalp samples.

A word on this clone: Antigen: not known.

Germline-derived CDR1 and CDR2 are SQVTM and ANQGSEA. Trimming shortened V by 1 base and J by 4 bases, and 14 bases separated the two germline ends. This CDR3 contains 15 residues. The sample consisted of NKG2D-low CD8+ T cells sorted from blood. The rearrangement uses TRBV29-1 and TRBJ1-3; D unclear. This TCR came from a human donor with alopecia areata. CDR3 protein: CSVEGVGRSGNTIYF. CDR3 bases: TGCAGCGTTGAAGGGGTAGGCCGGTCCGGAAACACCATATATTTT.